This entry concerns a single T cell receptor (beta chain). Antigen unknown. These data originate in a study of T cell repertoires in cytomegalovirus infection. Overall study context: HLA-B-restricted CMV epitopes that are well studied, plus recently identified HLA-C-restricted ones, were used by the study. Whole-study results and caveats: Adding up the frequency of public TCR beta families identified people who carried CMV plus the relevant HLA. The ex vivo response showed dominance by HLA-C-restricted CMV-specific TCR beta clonotypes.

CDR3 length: 13 amino acids. V lost 3 bases to trimming and J lost 5 bases, with 10 bases between them. The V gene's germline CDR1 is SEHNR and CDR2 FQNEAQ (reference sequence). TCRdb redid the calling of the reads with MiXCR, one entry per CDR3 protein. The sample lists a few hundred thousand distinct CDR3 sequences; about a third were seen once. The source was cultured PBMCs, collected from culture after CMV antigen stimulation. The V gene is TRBV7-9, the J gene TRBJ1-2; no definite D call. The sequence was collected from a human donor in good health (CMV status not recorded). Some clones in this sample may be carry-over from other donors' samples. The CDR3 DNA sequence: TGTGCCAGCAGCTTCTACGGGAATTATGGCTACACCTTC. Protein sequence: CASSFYGNYGYTF.